This is a list of T cell receptor beta chains from one sample in a study of blood T cell repertoires in COVID-19. The table came from immunoSEQ multiplex PCR; TCRdb's copy has only in-frame clones and leaves some out. This sample has over 95,000 clones, with roughly 91% found just once. The sample comprised peripheral blood. The origin of the receptors is a human donor with acute or convalescent COVID-19. The donor label of this sample is uncertain. CDR3s include the opening cysteine and the closing phenylalanine or tryptophan. The D gene is left open where the match is weak. Clone size is shown for a subset of rows, as once, few, many or a class of expanded clone.

size,length,D,J,V,CDR3,DNA
NA,14,NA,TRBJ1-5,TRBV27,CASSSRPGNQPQHF,TGTGCCAGCAGTTCCCGTCCTGGCAATCAGCCCCAGCATTTT
NA,13,NA,TRBJ1-1,TRBV12-3/TRBV12-4,CASSIQTGLEAFF,TGTGCCAGCAGTATACAGACAGGCCTTGAAGCTTTCTTT
NA,11,NA,TRBJ2-1,TRBV11-3,CASSKSGEQFF,TGTGCCAGCAGCAAAAGCGGTGAGCAGTTCTTC
NA,17,TRBD1,TRBJ1-6,TRBV3-1/TRBV3-2,CASSQGGGTGGNSPLHF,TGTGCCAGCAGCCAAGGAGGTGGGACAGGGGGAAATTCACCCCTCCACTTT
NA,23,TRBD1,TRBJ2-1,TRBV2,CASSEPGQGAQAAKGDYHNEQFF,TGTGCCAGCAGTGAACCGGGACAGGGGGCTCAAGCTGCCAAGGGGGACTATCACAATGAGCAGTTCTTC
NA,13,TRBD1,TRBJ2-3,TRBV29-1,CSLWTGVTDTQYF,TGCAGCTTATGGACAGGGGTCACAGATACGCAGTATTTT
NA,13,TRBD2,TRBJ2-7,TRBV29-1,CSAQGLVSYEQYF,TGCAGCGCCCAGGGACTAGTGTCCTACGAGCAGTACTTC
once,16,TRBD1,TRBJ1-5,TRBV7-2,CASSSGQGSPNQPQHF,TGTGCCAGCAGCTCCGGACAGGGCTCACCGAATCAGCCCCAGCATTTT
NA,15,NA,TRBJ2-7,TRBV6-1,CASSEGYRSSYEQYF,TGTGCCAGCAGTGAGGGGTACAGGTCCTCCTACGAGCAGTACTTC
NA,16,NA,TRBJ2-6,TRBV28,CASSFQGVDGANVLTF,TGTGCCAGCAGTTTCCAGGGTGTGGATGGGGCCAACGTCCTGACTTTC
NA,15,TRBD1,TRBJ2-7,TRBV28,CASSSGTGFLYEQYF,TGTGCCAGCAGTTCCGGGACAGGATTCCTCTACGAGCAGTACTTC
NA,15,NA,TRBJ2-7,TRBV4-2,CASSQDSAVPYEQYF,TGTGCCAGCAGCCAAGATTCGGCGGTTCCCTACGAGCAGTACTTC
NA,15,NA,TRBJ1-5,TRBV11-3,CASSLPGNSNQPQHF,TGTGCCAGCAGCCTCCCAGGGAATAGCAATCAGCCCCAGCATTTT
NA,14,TRBD2,TRBJ2-3,TRBV6-2/TRBV6-3,CASSGLEGTDTQYF,TGTGCCAGCAGTGGACTAGAGGGCACAGATACGCAGTATTTT
NA,13,TRBD2,TRBJ2-3,TRBV2,CAGHLGGADTQYF,TGTGCCGGCCACCTCGGGGGGGCAGATACGCAGTATTTT
NA,15,NA,TRBJ1-1,TRBV7-9,CASSLVEGSKAEAFF,TGTGCCAGCAGCTTAGTTGAGGGATCAAAGGCTGAAGCTTTCTTT
NA,11,NA,TRBJ2-7,TRBV18,CASSLRVEQYF,TGTGCCAGCTCACTCAGGGTCGAGCAGTACTTC